Below are 5 T cell receptor beta chains sequenced from a single sample in a study of blood T cell repertoires in COVID-19. TCRdb's table, derived via immunoSEQ multiplex PCR, lists solely in-frame clones and lacks some. The sample shows under 300,000 clones, roughly 90% of them seen only once. The source material was PBMCs or T cells enriched from blood (not recorded which). The receptors derive from a woman aged 25 to 39 with acute COVID-19.

The rearrangement uses TRBV5-4 and TRBJ1-2, with a possible D match to TRBD1 (5 bases). Germline CDR1 is SGHNT and CDR2 is YYREEE (reference sequence). CDR3 size: 15 residues. Trimming pared 0 bases from V and 4 bases from J, leaving 13 bases between. The CDR3 nucleotides read TGTGCCAGCAGCTTGGCCCAGGGCCCCCTCTATGGCTACACCTTC. Its protein product is CASSLAQGPLYGYTF.

J is TRBJ1-2 and V is TRBV2, with TRBD1 matching 9 bases. Germline lookup yields CDR1 SNHLY and CDR2 FYNNEI. The CDR3 spans 13 residues. Trimming removed 4 bases from V and 5 bases from J; junction bases left unmatched: 2. This CDR3 reads CASSGQGEYGYTF. CDR3 DNA sequence: TGTGCCAGCAGTGGACAGGGGGAATATGGCTACACCTTC.

This chain uses TRBV2 with TRBJ2-5; TRBD1 might be the D (5 bases). Germline values: CDR1 SNHLY, CDR2 FYNNEI. V was shortened by 3 bases and J by 4 bases, with 9 bases between the two germline ends. The CDR3 extends over 13 amino acids. The CDR3 loop reads CASSERRAETQYF. The CDR3 region has the DNA TGTGCCAGCAGTGAGCGCAGGGCAGAGACCCAGTACTTC.

V usage is TRBV15 and J usage is TRBJ1-3; D gene unclear. This CDR3 is 16 amino acids long. Trimming removed 5 bases from V and 0 bases from J, with 14 bases in between. Per the germline V gene, CDR1 is LNHNV and CDR2 is YYDKDF (reference sequence). Here the CDR3 reads CATSAEVGSSGNTIYF. The CDR3 DNA reads TGTGCCACCAGCGCCGAGGTGGGTTCCTCTGGAAACACCATATATTTT.

The J gene is TRBJ2-7, the V gene TRBV11-3; D perhaps matches TRBD2 (5 bases). The germline V and J ends were trimmed by 5 bases and 5 bases, with 19 bases remaining between them. The CDR3 runs to 15 residues. The V gene's germline CDR1 is SGHNT and CDR2 YENEEA. CDR3 nucleotide sequence: TGTGCCAGCAGCCTAGGCGGGCTAGATCGCAACGAGCAGTACTTC. It translates to CASSLGGLDRNEQYF.